The entry that follows covers one T cell receptor (beta chain) sequence. This entry is derived from a study of control samples from healthy donors and cancer patients. The CDR3 contains 13 residues. Germline lookup yields CDR1 LGHDT and CDR2 YNNKEL (reference sequence). The V and J ends lost 4 bases and 5 bases respectively, with 11 bases between them. Clones were read by immunoSEQ multiplex PCR, and TCRdb kept only the in-frame ones, dropping some. This table has 70,000 to 85,000 clones, 84% appearing once. The sequencing sample was made of PBMCs. This receptor was obtained from a man in his 60s with head and neck cancer. V usage is TRBV3-1 (or the pseudogene TRBV3-2) and J usage is TRBJ1-1; no definite D call. CDR3 residues: CASSPQGWTEAFF. Written as DNA, the CDR3 is TGTGCCAGCAGCCCGCAAGGGTGGACTGAAGCTTTCTTT.